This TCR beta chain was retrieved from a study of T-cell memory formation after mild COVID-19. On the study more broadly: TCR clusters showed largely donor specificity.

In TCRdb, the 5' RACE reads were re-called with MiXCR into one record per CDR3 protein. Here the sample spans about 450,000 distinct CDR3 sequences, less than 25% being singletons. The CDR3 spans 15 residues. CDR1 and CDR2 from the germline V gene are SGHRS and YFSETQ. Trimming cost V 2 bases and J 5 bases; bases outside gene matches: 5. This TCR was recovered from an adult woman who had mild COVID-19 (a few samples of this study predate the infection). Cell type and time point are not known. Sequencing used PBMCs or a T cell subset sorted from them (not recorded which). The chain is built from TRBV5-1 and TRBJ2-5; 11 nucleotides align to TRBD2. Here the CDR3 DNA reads TGCGCCAGCAGCTTAGGGGGGACTAGCGGCGAGACCCAGTACTTC. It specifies CASSLGGTSGETQYF.